This T cell receptor beta chain was captured in a study of cytomegalovirus exposure and HLA in healthy donors. General study points: Cytomegalovirus status was reportedly diagnosed by the classifier with high sensitivity and specificity. Among TCR sequences, most were rare, though some public TCRs appeared in many donors. A few CMV-associated chains proved CMV antigen-specific in vitro.

TCRdb's table, derived via immunoSEQ multiplex PCR, lists solely in-frame clones and lacks some. The sample lists about 220,000 clones; 75% to 95% were seen once. This clone has only one observation. What it binds is not known. The CDR3 covers 11 residues. Germline V gene data show CDR1 as LGHNT and CDR2 as FRNRAP. Trimming cost V 9 bases and J 1 base, with 5 bases left between them. The TCR comes from a woman aged 18-35 years in good health and CMV-seronegative. The J gene is TRBJ2-3, the V gene TRBV12-5; tentatively, D is TRBD1 (5 bases). Sequenced input: PBMCs. CDR3 in amino acids: CASRGTDTQYF. As DNA, the CDR3 is TGTGCTAGCAGGGGCACAGATACGCAGTATTTT.